This T cell receptor (beta chain) was obtained from a study of cytomegalovirus exposure and HLA in healthy donors. Germline V CDR1 and CDR2: SGHRS, YFSETQ. Trimming cost V 0 bases and J 3 bases; bases outside gene matches: 2. The CDR3 totals 15 residues. PCR involved 60 Vbeta and 13 Jbeta primers. Sequenced by immunoSEQ multiplex PCR; TCRdb stores in-frame clones only, minus some. Found here are 150,000 to 200,000 clones, roughly 77% of them singletons; the top ten hold about 10%. The clonotype comes from a man between 18 and 35 years old in good health and CMV-seropositive. The V call is TRBV5-1, the J call TRBJ1-2, with TRBD1 identical over 10 bases. Sequenced input: PBMCs. This CDR3 reads CASSLEGTGDYGYTF. CDR3 DNA sequence: TGCGCCAGCAGCTTGGAAGGGACAGGGGACTATGGCTACACCTTC. Together with reference TRBV5-1 and TRBJ1-2, the CDR3 gives the full variable domain: KAGVTQTPRYLIKTRGQQVTLSCSPISGHRSVSWYQQTPGQGLQFLFEYFSETQRNKGNFPGRFSGRQFSNSRSEMNVSTLELGDSALYLCASSLEGTGDYGYTFGSGTRLTVV.